Sequencing of this T cell receptor (beta chain) was carried out in a study of blood T cell repertoires in COVID-19. Study in general: The study drew acute and convalescent COVID-19 samples from the United States, Italy and Spain.

In the study's own analysis: Counts of nucleated cells, estimated from reference gene primer amplification, were obtained. TCRdb's table, derived via immunoSEQ multiplex PCR, lists solely in-frame clones and lacks some. That table is the source of V, J and clone size, and D and trimming were worked out from the DNA. The data contain roughly 200,000 clones, 88% of them singletons. The sequence came from a man aged 40-49 years with active or convalescent COVID-19. The sequenced sample was peripheral blood.

The CDR3 region has the DNA TGTGCCAGCGGGGGCAGCGGCTCTAACTATGGCTACACCTTC. This codes for CASGGSGSNYGYTF. This chain uses TRBV2 with TRBJ1-2, with D perhaps matching TRBD1 (6 bases). CDR3 size: 14 residues. Per the germline V gene, CDR1 is SNHLY and CDR2 is FYNNEI. V was trimmed by 8 bases and J by 0 bases, leaving 13 bases between them.